One T cell receptor (beta chain) is described in this entry. Authors' methods: Amplified reference gene primers provided the basis for estimating nucleated cell counts. TCRdb's copy holds only in-frame clones and misses some; the assay was immunoSEQ multiplex PCR. From that table come the V and J calls and clone size; the DNA was used to work out D and trimming. The sample holds about 190,000 clones, roughly 84% seen once. The data were taken from a study of blood T cell repertoires in COVID-19. The CDR3 runs 17 residues. V lost 3 bases, J lost 5 bases, and 11 bases stayed unmatched. Germline V gene sequence: CDR1 LNHDA, CDR2 SQIVND (reference sequence).

Source material: PBMCs or T cells enriched from blood (not recorded which). The chain carries TRBV19 and TRBJ1-3, with TRBD1 identical over 9 bases. The TCR originated in a young woman who had recovered from COVID-19. The CDR3 spells CASSMGPETGGRNTIYF. The CDR3 DNA reads TGTGCCAGTAGTATGGGCCCGGAGACAGGGGGAAGAAACACCATATATTTT.